The clone carrying this T cell receptor (beta chain) was observed many times. Its target is not known. The data were taken from a study of T cells after posttransplantation cyclophosphamide. Germline V gene data show CDR1 as SEHNR and CDR2 as FQNEAQ (reference sequence). The CDR3 consists of 15 residues. Trimming removed 6 bases from V and 4 bases from J; junction bases left unmatched: 11. Findings and caveats of the study: TRB overlap between skin or GI tissue T cells and blood was limited. Donor CD8+ memory clones often dominated recipient blood repertoires at later times. Recipient CMV seropositivity and CMV reactivation strongly tracked TRB clonality.

TCRdb's copy holds only in-frame clones and misses some; the assay was immunoSEQ multiplex PCR. The sample yields 30,000 or so clones, without any singletons. V is TRBV7-9 and J is TRBJ1-1; 7 nucleotides align to TRBD1. This TCR was sampled from an older woman in good health, CMV-negative, and a related stem cell transplant donor. The sample consisted of PBMCs. The CDR3 spells CASRKPTGVGTEAFF. CDR3 bases: TGTGCCAGCAGGAAACCAACAGGGGTCGGCACTGAAGCTTTCTTT.